The rows below give T cell receptor beta chains drawn from one sample of a study of T-cell memory formation after mild COVID-19. Each CDR3 protein gets one entry after TCRdb re-called the 5' RACE reads with MiXCR. The table lists about 200,000 distinct CDR3 sequences, around 9.5% of them singletons. Sequenced input: PBMCs or a T cell subset sorted from them (not recorded which). The origin of the receptors is a young man who had mild COVID-19 (a few samples of this study predate the infection). Cell type and time point are not known. Both conserved end residues are part of each CDR3. A D gene is named only where the DNA matches it firmly. Only part of the rows carry a size: once, few, many, or a class if the clone is expanded.

v_gene	d_gene	abundance	j_gene	CDR3aa	CDR3nt
TRBV27	TRBD1	many	TRBJ2-1	CASTLDRTGVDEQFF	TGTGCCAGCACCCTGGACCGGACAGGGGTAGATGAGCAGTTCTTC
TRBV18	.	few	TRBJ2-1	CASSPVQGLAGNEQFF	TGTGCCAGCTCACCAGTTCAGGGGTTAGCAGGCAATGAGCAGTTCTTC
TRBV6-5	.	many	TRBJ2-7	CASSYSEAYTYEQYF	TGTGCCAGCAGTTACTCGGAGGCCTATACCTACGAGCAGTACTTC
TRBV4-1	TRBD1	few	TRBJ2-4	CASSARSIWDREPPKNIQYF	TGCGCCAGCAGCGCTCGCTCAATTTGGGACAGGGAGCCGCCCAAAAACATTCAGTACTTC
TRBV12-3/TRBV12-4	TRBD1	many	TRBJ1-5	CASSPQGGPQHF	TGTGCCAGCAGTCCCCAGGGGGGGCCCCAGCATTTT
TRBV30	.	few	TRBJ2-5	CAWSIQGVVTQYF	TGTGCCTGGAGTATCCAAGGGGTTGTGACCCAGTACTTC
TRBV29-1	.	many	TRBJ1-1	CSVKEMGTEAFF	TGCAGCGTTAAGGAGATGGGCACTGAAGCTTTCTTT
TRBV6-5	TRBD2	few	TRBJ2-3	CASSYSAGSGGSTDTQYF	TGTGCCAGCAGTTACTCGGCTGGAAGCGGGGGGTCCACAGATACGCAGTATTTT
TRBV4-2	.	.	TRBJ2-3	CASSPRVGPGDTQYF	TGTGCCAGCAGCCCCCGAGTGGGTCCAGGTGATACGCAGTATTTT
TRBV7-9	TRBD1	few	TRBJ2-3	CASSLDRTSDTQYF	TGTGCCAGCAGCCTGGACAGGACGTCAGATACGCAGTATTTT
TRBV20-1	TRBD1	.	TRBJ1-5	CSARDQTGGQPQHF	TGCAGTGCTAGAGATCAAACAGGGGGACAGCCCCAGCATTTT
TRBV7-2	.	.	TRBJ1-3	CASSPSWGGNTIYF	TGTGCCAGCAGCCCATCATGGGGGGGAAACACCATATATTTT
TRBV7-2	.	.	TRBJ1-5	CASSSTGLGQPQHF	TGTGCCAGCAGCTCCACAGGGCTAGGACAGCCCCAGCATTTT
TRBV12-3/TRBV12-4	.	few	TRBJ1-2	CASRGAGTYYGYTF	TGTGCCAGCAGGGGGGCAGGCACGTACTATGGCTACACCTTC
TRBV7-8	.	many	TRBJ2-5	CASSLRLAGPQETQYF	TGTGCCAGCAGCTTAAGGCTAGCAGGACCCCAAGAGACCCAGTACTTC
TRBV20-1	.	few	TRBJ2-5	CSASIGPHQAQYF	TGCAGTGCTAGTATAGGCCCCCATCAGGCCCAGTACTTC
TRBV5-5	TRBD2	few	TRBJ2-5	CASSLYSGGETQYF	TGTGCCAGCAGCCTCTATAGCGGGGGAGAGACCCAGTACTTC
TRBV6-2/TRBV6-3	TRBD1	.	TRBJ1-5	CASGTGRQPQHF	TGTGCCAGCGGGACAGGAAGACAGCCCCAGCATTTT
TRBV6-5	.	.	TRBJ1-3	CASSYQDGSGNTIYF	TGTGCCAGCAGTTACCAGGACGGCTCTGGAAACACCATATATTTT
TRBV11-2	TRBD1	few	TRBJ2-1	CASSLTGGNEQFF	TGTGCCAGCAGCTTAACAGGGGGCAATGAGCAGTTCTTC